Reported below is one T cell receptor (beta chain). These data originate in a study of control samples from healthy donors and cancer patients. This CDR3 has 13 residues. Trimming cost V 2 bases and J 2 bases, with 10 bases left between them. Germline assignment: CDR1 SQVTM and CDR2 ANQGSEA. Using immunoSEQ multiplex PCR, the repertoire was profiled, and TCRdb retains in-frame clones only, with some absent. The data show 130,000 to 150,000 clones, with about nine tenths seen just once and 4.9% held by the top ten. The sample was blood. This TCR derives from a man aged 30-40 years in good health. V usage is TRBV29-1 and J usage is TRBJ2-7, with unresolved D. The CDR3 reads CSVEKERTYEQYF. The CDR3 coding sequence is TGCAGCGTTGAAAAGGAACGAACCTACGAGCAGTACTTC.